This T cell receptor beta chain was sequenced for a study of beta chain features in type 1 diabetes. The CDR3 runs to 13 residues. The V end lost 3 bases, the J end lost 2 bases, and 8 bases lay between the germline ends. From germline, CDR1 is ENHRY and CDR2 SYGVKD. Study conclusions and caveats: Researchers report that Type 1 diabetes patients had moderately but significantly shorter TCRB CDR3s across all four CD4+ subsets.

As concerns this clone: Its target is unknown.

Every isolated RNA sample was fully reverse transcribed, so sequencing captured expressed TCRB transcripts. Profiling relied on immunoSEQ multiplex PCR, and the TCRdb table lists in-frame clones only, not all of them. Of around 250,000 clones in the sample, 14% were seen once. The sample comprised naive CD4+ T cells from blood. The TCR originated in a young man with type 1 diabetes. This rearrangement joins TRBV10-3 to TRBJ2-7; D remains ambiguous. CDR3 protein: CAISDRVTYEQYF. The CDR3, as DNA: TGTGCCATCAGTGATCGTGTTACCTACGAGCAGTACTTC.